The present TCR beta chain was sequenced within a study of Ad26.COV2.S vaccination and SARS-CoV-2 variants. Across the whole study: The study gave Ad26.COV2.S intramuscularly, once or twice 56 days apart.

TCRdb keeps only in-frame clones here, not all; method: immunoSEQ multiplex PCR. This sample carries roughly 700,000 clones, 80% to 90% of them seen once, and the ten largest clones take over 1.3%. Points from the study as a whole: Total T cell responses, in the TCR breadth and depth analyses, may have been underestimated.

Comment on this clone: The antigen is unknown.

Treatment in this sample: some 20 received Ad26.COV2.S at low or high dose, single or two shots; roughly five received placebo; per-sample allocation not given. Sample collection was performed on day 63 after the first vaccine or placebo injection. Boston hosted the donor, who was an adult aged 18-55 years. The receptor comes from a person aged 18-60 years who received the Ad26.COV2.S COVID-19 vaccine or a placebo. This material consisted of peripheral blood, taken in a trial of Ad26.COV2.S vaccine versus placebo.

CDR3 bases: TGTGCCAGCAGCCCGTGGGCTAGCGGGAGTCTGTATACGCAGTATTTT. This codes for CASSPWASGSLYTQYF. J is TRBJ2-3 and V is TRBV7-2; TRBD2 matches at 10 bases. CDR1 SGHTA and CDR2 FQGNSA come from the germline V gene. With 5 bases clipped from V and 7 bases from J, the junction kept 12 bases outside the gene matches. The CDR3 has 16 amino acids.